The clone carrying this T cell receptor beta chain was detected ten times or more. What it binds is unknown. This record belongs to a study of T cells after yellow fever vaccination. General observations from the study: Re-detected after boosting: most primary clones, almost 98% of CD4 and 80% to 90% of CD8. The CD4 and CD8 compartments had a small share of their clonotypes in common.

Making TCR cDNA involved 5'RACE template switching, which added UMIs and a universal primer site. TCRdb recomputed calls from the 5' RACE reads with MiXCR, one row per CDR3 protein. This table has under 600,000 distinct CDR3 sequences, roughly 12% appearing once. Trimming pared 5 bases from V and 4 bases from J, leaving 15 bases between. This CDR3 is built from 15 residues. Per germline, CDR1 SGHVS and CDR2 FQNEAQ. The chain uses TRBV7-8 and TRBJ2-1, with D uncertain. This clonotype originated in a man aged 25-40 years who received the YFV17D yellow fever vaccine. The sequencing used PBMCs, collected on the day of the yellow fever booster vaccination. CDR3 coding DNA: TGTGCCAGCAGCCAACGGGTTCCTTCTTACAATGAGCAGTTCTTC. It translates to CASSQRVPSYNEQFF.